Each of the 29 T cell receptor beta chains below was sequenced from the same sample in a study of lymphopenia after photon versus proton radiotherapy. Data came from immunoSEQ multiplex PCR; TCRdb stores just in-frame clones and leaves some out. Of about 16,000 clones listed, approximately 91% are singletons. The specimen comprised peripheral blood, sampled from a patient treated with proton-based radiotherapy. The receptor source for this set is a woman aged 60-75 years with cholangiocarcinoma. Some clones in this sample may be carry-over from other donors' samples.

CDR3 sequence (DNA): TGTGCCAGCAGCCCTGGGACTAGCGGGAGGTGGAGCTCCTACAATGAGCAGTTCTTC. Translating it yields CASSPGTSGRWSSYNEQFF. The chain couples TRBV5-6 to TRBJ2-1, with 15 positions matching TRBD2. Looked up from germline, CDR1 is SGHDT and CDR2 is YYEEEE. V shed 4 bases and J 0 bases; nucleotides not matched to a gene: 8. This CDR3 has 19 residues.

The V gene is TRBV11-2, the J gene TRBJ1-4; D is undetermined. The length of the CDR3 is 15 residues. In germline, CDR1 is SGHAT, CDR2 FQNNGV. V dropped 4 bases and J dropped 3 bases, with 12 bases sitting between them. The CDR3 DNA sequence: TGTGCCAGCAGCTACGGTACGGGGTCTAATGAAAAACTGTTTTTT. The encoded protein is CASSYGTGSNEKLFF.

The chain couples TRBV7-3 to TRBJ2-3; D gene unclear. Between the trimmed V and J ends, which lost 7 bases and 1 base, there was a span of 15 bases. CDR3 length: 15 amino acids. The V gene's germline CDR1 is SGHTA and CDR2 FQGTGA. In DNA, the CDR3 is TGTGCCAGCAACCCCAGTGGAAGCGGCACAGATACGCAGTATTTT. It specifies CASNPSGSGTDTQYF.

This chain links TRBV7-2 with TRBJ2-3; D possibly corresponds to TRBD2 (6 bases). CDR1 and CDR2 (germline): SGHTA, FQGNSA. There are 14 residues in the CDR3. V lost 5 bases to trimming and J lost 3 bases, with 12 bases between them. The CDR3 region has the DNA TGTGCCAGCAGCCTCCGACTAGGTACAGATACGCAGTATTTT. Protein sequence: CASSLRLGTDTQYF.

The chain carries TRBV4-1 and TRBJ2-3, with D uncertain. The length of the CDR3 is 11 residues. Trimming stripped 0 bases from V and 7 bases from J, with 2 bases between. Germline V gives CDR1 MGHRA, CDR2 YSYEKL. CDR3 coding DNA: TGCGCCAGCAGCCAAGAGCATACGCAGTATTTT. Protein sequence: CASSQEHTQYF.

The V and J genes are TRBV9 and TRBJ2-5; unclear D gene. The V end was cut by 0 bases, the J end by 5 bases, with 11 bases between. The CDR3 contains 14 residues. Germline CDR1 SGDLS, CDR2 YYNGEE. The CDR3 here is CASSVGADVETQYF. The CDR3 nucleotides are TGTGCCAGCAGCGTAGGGGCTGATGTTGAGACCCAGTACTTC.

The chain uses TRBV6-5 and TRBJ1-5; D is ambiguous. The CDR3 covers 13 residues. V dropped 8 bases and J dropped 6 bases, with 14 bases sitting between them. CDR1 is MNHEY, CDR2 SVGAGI, per germline. The chain's CDR3 is CASRLDVAQPQHF. CDR3 sequence (DNA): TGTGCCAGCCGCCTGGACGTGGCTCAGCCCCAGCATTTT.

This chain links TRBV2 with TRBJ1-2; possibly TRBD1 for D (6 bases). V was clipped by 9 bases and J by 2 bases, with 16 bases between them. The CDR3 consists of 14 residues. Germline values: CDR1 SNHLY, CDR2 FYNNEI. CDR3 nucleotide sequence: TGTGCCAGGAATCCCACGGGGGCGAACTATGGCTACACCTTC. This codes for CARNPTGANYGYTF.

This chain joins TRBV2 and TRBJ1-2, with D unclear. Germline values: CDR1 SNHLY, CDR2 FYNNEI. This CDR3 comprises 14 residues. With 6 bases removed from V and 5 bases from J, the gap between germline ends came to 16 bases. The CDR3 loop reads CASRGAARSYGYTF. The CDR3 bases are TGTGCCAGCAGGGGCGCGGCCCGGAGTTATGGCTACACCTTC.

This chain joins TRBV11-3 and TRBJ2-1; 12 bases agree with TRBD1. The V gene end was trimmed by 0 bases and the J gene end by 8 bases; junction bases not matched to a gene: 2. This CDR3 is 15 amino acids long. Germline V gives CDR1 SGHNT, CDR2 YENEEA. CDR3 amino acids: CASSLEGQGADEQFF. The CDR3 nucleotides read TGTGCCAGCAGCTTAGAGGGACAGGGGGCTGATGAGCAGTTCTTC.

This chain connects TRBV28 to TRBJ2-1; no definite D call. The CDR3 contains 11 residues. Trimming pared 4 bases from V and 4 bases from J, leaving 2 bases between. Germline V gives CDR1 MDHEN, CDR2 SYDVKM. The CDR3 DNA sequence: TGTGCCAGCAGTTCATACAATGAGCAGTTCTTC. Translated: CASSSYNEQFF.

The V gene is TRBV7-2, the J gene TRBJ1-4, with D perhaps TRBD1 (5 bases). The CDR3 is 15 residues long. Trimming removed 2 bases at V and 7 bases at J, with 14 bases between. Germline values: CDR1 SGHTA, CDR2 FQGNSA. In DNA, the CDR3 is TGTGCCAGCAGCTTACGAGGAGGGGCCCCTGAAAAACTGTTTTTT. Translating gives CASSLRGGAPEKLFF.

The chain combines TRBV10-2 with TRBJ2-5; 13 nucleotides line up with TRBD2. V trimming: 5 bases; J trimming: 7 bases; junction bases outside the gene matches: 4. Germline loops: CDR1 WSHSY, CDR2 SAAADI. The CDR3 is made up of 14 amino acids. As DNA, the CDR3 is TGCGCCAGCAGTCCACTAGCGGGAGGGGGGACCCAGTACTTC. Its translation: CASSPLAGGGTQYF.

In this sample, this clone turned up once. The genes are TRBV29-1 and TRBJ1-1; 8 positions match TRBD1. V shed 7 bases and J 0 bases; nucleotides not matched to a gene: 4. The CDR3 consists of 13 residues. The germline V gene encodes CDR1 SQVTM and CDR2 ANQGSEA. The CDR3 DNA reads TGCAGCGGGCGACAGGGGATGAACACTGAAGCTTTCTTT. Translating gives CSGRQGMNTEAFF.

The rearrangement joins TRBV7-9 to TRBJ2-7, with unresolved D. The V gene lost 5 bases and the J gene lost 0 bases, with 2 bases spanning the gap. There are 11 residues in the CDR3. CDR1 SEHNR and CDR2 FQNEAQ come from the germline V gene (reference sequence). The CDR3 spells CASSASYEQYF. In DNA, the CDR3 is TGTGCCAGCAGCGCCTCCTACGAGCAGTACTTC.

The gene calls are TRBV29-1 and TRBJ2-1; D is ambiguous. V lost 7 bases and J lost 6, with 13 bases in between. CDR1 is SQVTM and CDR2 is ANQGSEA in the germline V gene. The CDR3 contains 12 residues. The CDR3 DNA follows: TGCAGCGCAACGGCTCAGGTCAATGAGCAGTTCTTC. Encoded protein: CSATAQVNEQFF.

V is TRBV11-2 and J is TRBJ1-1; no clear D. V lost 6 bases and J lost 7, with 15 bases in between. The germline gives CDR1 SGHAT, CDR2 FQNNGV. This CDR3 has 13 residues. Here the CDR3 reads CASSSNRHFEAFF. For the CDR3, the DNA is TGTGCCAGCAGTTCCAACCGACACTTTGAAGCTTTCTTT. The variable domain in full, completed from reference TRBV11-2 and TRBJ1-1, reads EAGVAQSPRYKIIEKRQSVAFWCNPISGHATLYWYQQILGQGPKLLIQFQNNGVVDDSQLPKDRFSAERLKGVDSTLKIQPAKLEDSAVYLCASSSNRHFEAFFGQGTRLTVV.

V and J are TRBV6-6 and TRBJ2-7, with D possibly called TRBD1 or TRBD2 (5 bases each). V lost 5 bases, J lost 0 bases, and 11 bases lay in between. The CDR3 loop spans 14 amino acids. Germline CDR1 and CDR2: MNHNY and SVGAGI (reference sequence). The CDR3 sequence: CASSRDGGSYEQYF. The CDR3 bases are TGTGCCAGCAGTCGGGACGGAGGCTCCTACGAGCAGTACTTC.

By share of the sample, this clone is large. Other DNA sequences in the same sample also yield this CDR3. The rearrangement links TRBV6-5 to TRBJ1-5; D gene unclear. Trimming stripped 7 bases from V and 6 bases from J, with 13 bases between. Germline V gene lookup returns CDR1 MNHEY and CDR2 SVGAGI. The CDR3 consists of 13 residues. The CDR3 DNA reads TGTGCCAGCAACCCCAGCCCGGGTCAGCCCCAGCATTTT. Protein sequence: CASNPSPGQPQHF.

The chain uses TRBV21-1 and TRBJ1-2; the D call in the table, TRBD1, was not verified against the DNA. TRBV21-1 counts as a pseudogene. CDR3 length: 16 residues. This CDR3 reads CASSKCRGRIHYGYTF. The CDR3 DNA is TGTGCCAGCAGCAAATGCAGGGGGCGCATCCACTATGGCTACACCTTC.

The gene calls are TRBV30 and TRBJ2-6; 8 nucleotides agree with TRBD1. The CDR3 totals 18 residues. After removal of 2 bases from V and 5 bases from J, the junction contained 14 bases not matched to a gene. Germline V gene sequence: CDR1 GTSNPN, CDR2 SVGIG (reference sequence). The CDR3 DNA is TGTGCCTGGAGTCCTTACCCCTCTTGGACAGGGAGGGCCAACGTCCTGACTTTC. Translating it yields CAWSPYPSWTGRANVLTF.

A few counts support this clone. The V gene is TRBV10-3, the J gene TRBJ2-1, with 8 nucleotides matching TRBD2. Germline lookup yields CDR1 ENHRY and CDR2 SYGVKD. J gave up 4 bases and V 3 bases, and 11 bases lay outside the gene matches. CDR3 size: 17 residues. The CDR3 bases are TGTGCCATCAGTGAATACGGGCTAGCGGGTCTGTACAATGAGCAGTTCTTC. It translates to CAISEYGLAGLYNEQFF.

This chain connects TRBV7-6 to TRBJ2-7, with D perhaps given as TRBD1 or TRBD2 (5 bases each). Trimming pared 5 bases from V and 0 bases from J, leaving 14 bases between. The CDR3 spans 15 residues. Germline V gene data show CDR1 as SGHVS and CDR2 as FNYEAQ. Here the CDR3 DNA reads TGTGCCAGCAGCACTGGGACGGGAAGCTCCTACGAGCAGTACTTC. Translation gives CASSTGTGSSYEQYF.

V gene TRBV4-1 combines with J gene TRBJ1-2; 8 positions agree with TRBD1. The germline gives CDR1 MGHRA, CDR2 YSYEKL. The ends lost 2 bases at V and 4 bases at J; junction bases unmatched: 6. The CDR3 has 15 residues. The CDR3 here is CASSQPRGLGYGYTF. For the CDR3, the DNA is TGCGCCAGCAGCCAACCCAGGGGGCTTGGCTATGGCTACACCTTC.

This clone was detected once. At the DNA level, this CDR3 is encoded by other sequences in the same sample as well. The chain couples TRBV27 to TRBJ2-3; 8 nucleotides match TRBD1. Germline CDR1 and CDR2: MNHEY and SMNVEV (reference sequence). V gave up 5 bases and J gave up 3 bases; unmatched junction bases: 10. The CDR3 covers 16 residues. CDR3 coding DNA: TGTGCCAGCAGTCGGCAGGGGGCTAGAAGTACAGATACGCAGTATTTT. The encoded protein is CASSRQGARSTDTQYF.

The chain joins TRBV14 to TRBJ2-1; D is uncertain. V was shortened by 2 bases and J by 2 bases, with 13 bases between the two germline ends. The CDR3 totals 16 residues. Germline-derived CDR1 and CDR2 are SGHDN and FVKESK. The CDR3 here is CASSQLRSTAYNEQFF. DNA for the CDR3: TGTGCCAGCAGCCAACTACGCTCTACGGCCTACAATGAGCAGTTCTTC.

The chain combines TRBV2 with TRBJ2-1, with unresolved D. This CDR3 contains 15 residues. CDR1 and CDR2 (germline): SNHLY, FYNNEI. Trimming pared 7 bases from V and 6 bases from J, leaving 19 bases between. DNA for the CDR3: TGTGCCAGCACCCCAGAGCGAGATTGGGTCAATGAGCAGTTCTTC. It encodes CASTPERDWVNEQFF.

This chain links TRBV27 with TRBJ1-2; 8 bases fit TRBD1. CDR3 length equals 17 residues. Germline V gives CDR1 MNHEY, CDR2 SMNVEV (reference sequence). Losses at the gene ends were 5 bases for V and 4 bases for J; bases not matched to a gene: 15. CDR3 in amino acids: CASSQLASIGQGYGYTF. The CDR3 nucleotides read TGTGCCAGCAGTCAGCTTGCGAGTATCGGACAGGGCTATGGCTACACCTTC.

The chain recombines TRBV9 with TRBJ2-1; no clear D. The CDR3 length is 14 residues. Trimming removed 0 bases from V and 7 bases from J, with 11 bases in between. Germline V gene lookup returns CDR1 SGDLS and CDR2 YYNGEE. CDR3 nucleotides: TGTGCCAGCAGCGTAGGGGTACTATTGAATGAGCAGTTCTTC. It yields the protein CASSVGVLLNEQFF.